The 3 T cell receptor beta chains given below trace back to one sample, sequenced in a study of blood T cell repertoires in COVID-19. Produced via immunoSEQ multiplex PCR; TCRdb's table is partial and in-frame only. Of over 150,000 clones listed, around 90% are singletons. The sequenced sample was PBMCs or T cells enriched from blood (not recorded which). The receptors shown here come from a woman aged 18-29 years who had recovered from COVID-19.

This clone was seen only once. The chain combines TRBV30 with TRBJ2-3; 9 nucleotides match TRBD2. The CDR3 sequence is 16 residues long. CDR1 and CDR2 from the germline V gene are GTSNPN and SVGIG (reference sequence). The V gene end was trimmed by 1 base and the J gene end by 0 bases; junction bases not matched to a gene: 5. Written as DNA, the CDR3 is TGTGCCTGGAGTGGTGCTAGCGGGGCTAGCACAGATACGCAGTATTTT. Protein product: CAWSGASGASTDTQYF.

For the CDR3, the DNA is TGTGCCAGTTTCTACCCGGGACAGGGGTTAAACTATGGCTACACCTTC. Translating gives CASFYPGQGLNYGYTF. V and J are TRBV19 and TRBJ1-2; 10 bases fit TRBD1. The V gene end was trimmed by 8 bases and the J gene end by 2 bases; junction bases not matched to a gene: 11. This CDR3 has 16 amino acids. Germline V gene data show CDR1 as LNHDA and CDR2 as SQIVND (reference sequence).

The rearrangement uses TRBV5-6 and TRBJ1-2, with D maybe TRBD1 (6 bases). Germline loops: CDR1 SGHDT, CDR2 YYEEEE. The CDR3 covers 16 residues. Deletions cut 2 bases from V and 8 bases from J, with 22 bases between. CDR3 nucleotides: TGTGCCAGCAGCTTTATATCGTTTTCAGGGGCATCAGGCTACACCTTC. This translates into CASSFISFSGASGYTF.